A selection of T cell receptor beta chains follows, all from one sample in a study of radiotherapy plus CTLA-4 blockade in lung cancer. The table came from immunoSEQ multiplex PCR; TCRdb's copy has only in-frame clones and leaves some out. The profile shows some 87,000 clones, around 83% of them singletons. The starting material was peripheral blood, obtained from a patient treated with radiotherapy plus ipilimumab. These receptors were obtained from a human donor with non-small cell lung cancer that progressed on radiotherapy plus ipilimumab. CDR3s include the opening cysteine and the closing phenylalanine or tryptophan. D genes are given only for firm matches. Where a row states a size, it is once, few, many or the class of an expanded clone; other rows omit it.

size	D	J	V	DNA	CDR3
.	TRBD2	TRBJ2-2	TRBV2	TGTGCCAGCAGGAGGAATAGCGGGAGGGTTTTATCCGGGGAGCTGTTTTTT	CASRRNSGRVLSGELFF
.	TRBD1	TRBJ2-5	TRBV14	TGTGCCAGCAGCCAAGTCAGTGGACAGGGGATTCAGACCCAGTACTTC	CASSQVSGQGIQTQYF
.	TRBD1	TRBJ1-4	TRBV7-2	TGTGCCAGCAGCTCAGGACAGGGAGCTAATGAAAAACTGTTTTTT	CASSSGQGANEKLFF
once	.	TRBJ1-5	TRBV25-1	TGTGCCAGCAGTGGAGAAAACAGGGCACAGCCCCAGCATTTT	CASSGENRAQPQHF
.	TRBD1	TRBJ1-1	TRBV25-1	TGTGCCAGCAAAAAACAGGGGGCTAGATACACTGAAGCTTTCTTT	CASKKQGARYTEAFF
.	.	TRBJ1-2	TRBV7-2	TGTGCCAGCAGCGCGGAGCCTCCGTTGAGGAGGGAGTCCTTTGGCTACACCTTC	CASSAEPPLRRESFGYTF
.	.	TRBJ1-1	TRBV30	TGTGCCTGGAGAGAAGGGGCTGAAGCTTTCTTT	CAWREGAEAFF
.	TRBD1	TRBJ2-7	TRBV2	TGTGCCAGCAGTGCCGGACAGGGGGTGCGAGAGCAGTACTTC	CASSAGQGVREQYF
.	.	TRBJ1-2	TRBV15	TGTGCCACCAGCAGAGATATCCAAGGGGGGGACACCTTC	CATSRDIQGGDTF
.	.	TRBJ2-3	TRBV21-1	TGTGCCAGCAGCTGTCGAATGGCTAGCGGGGGGGCCCGAACAGATACGCAGTATTTT	CASSCRMASGGARTDTQYF
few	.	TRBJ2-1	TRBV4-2	TGTGCCAGCAGCCAGGAGGGACAAATCAATGAGCAGTTCTTC	CASSQEGQINEQFF
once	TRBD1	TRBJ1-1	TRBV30	TGTGCCTGGAGTGCCAGGGGGCAGGCTTTCTTT	CAWSARGQAFF
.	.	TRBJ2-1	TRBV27	TGTGCCACCATACCCGCGGTGGGCTACAATGAGCAGTTCTTC	CATIPAVGYNEQFF
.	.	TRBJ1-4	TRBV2	TGTGCCTCCAGGGCAGGTCAGAGTAATGAAAAACTGTTTTTT	CASRAGQSNEKLFF
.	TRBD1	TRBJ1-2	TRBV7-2	TGTGCCAGTAACCCGGGACAGGGGGAGGTTGGCTACACCTTC	CASNPGQGEVGYTF
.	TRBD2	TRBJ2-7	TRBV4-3	TGCGCCAGCAGCCAACAGACTTCGGGGGGCTACGAGCAGTACTTC	CASSQQTSGGYEQYF
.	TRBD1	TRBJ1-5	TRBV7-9	TGTGCCAGCAGCTTAGGGGCAGGGGGCTATCAGCCCCAGCATTTT	CASSLGAGGYQPQHF
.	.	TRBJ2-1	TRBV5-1	TGCGCCAGCAGCCTTAATCGGTTGGGGTCCTACAATGAGCAGTTCTTC	CASSLNRLGSYNEQFF
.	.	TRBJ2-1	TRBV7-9	TGTGCCAGCAGCCTCAGGGACCCTTCCTACAATGAGCAGTTCTTC	CASSLRDPSYNEQFF
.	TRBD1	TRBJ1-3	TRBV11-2	TGTGCCAGCAGCCCCGGGACAGTTCCCTACTCTGGAAACACCATATATTTT	CASSPGTVPYSGNTIYF
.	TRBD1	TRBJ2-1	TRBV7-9	TGTGCCAGCAGCTTGACAGGGGGGAATGAGCAGTTCTTC	CASSLTGGNEQFF